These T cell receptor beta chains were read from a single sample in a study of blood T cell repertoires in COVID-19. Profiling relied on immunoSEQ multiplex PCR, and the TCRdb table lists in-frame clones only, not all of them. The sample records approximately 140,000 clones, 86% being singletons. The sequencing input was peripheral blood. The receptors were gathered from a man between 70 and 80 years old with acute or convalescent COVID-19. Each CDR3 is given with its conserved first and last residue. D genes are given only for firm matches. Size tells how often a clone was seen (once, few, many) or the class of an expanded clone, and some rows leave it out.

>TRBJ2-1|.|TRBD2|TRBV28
TGTGCCAGCTATCTAGCGGGAGCTAATGAGCAGTTCTTC
CASYLAGANEQFF
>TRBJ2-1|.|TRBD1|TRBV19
TGTGCCAGTAGTACCGGACAGGGCTTGAATGAGCAGTTCTTC
CASSTGQGLNEQFF
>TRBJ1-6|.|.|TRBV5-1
TGCGCCAGCAGCTTGGGACAGTCTTATAATTCACCCCTCCACTTT
CASSLGQSYNSPLHF
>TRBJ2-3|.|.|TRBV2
TGTGCCAGCAGCTGGGGCGGCACAGATACGCAGTATTTT
CASSWGGTDTQYF
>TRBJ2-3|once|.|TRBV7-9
TGTGCCAGCAGCTCCCGGACTGACGGATACACAGATACGCAGTATTTT
CASSSRTDGYTDTQYF
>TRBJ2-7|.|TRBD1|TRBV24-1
TGTGCCACCAGTGATCCGGACAGGGCCTACGAGCAGTACTTC
CATSDPDRAYEQYF
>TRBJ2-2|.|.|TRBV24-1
TGTGCCACCAGTGATTTGATAGGGCCGATGTTCGGGGACACCGGGGAGCTGTTTTTT
CATSDLIGPMFGDTGELFF
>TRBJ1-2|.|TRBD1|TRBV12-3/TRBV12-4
TGTGCCAGCAGGGAAGGACAGGGCTACGGCTACACCTTC
CASREGQGYGYTF
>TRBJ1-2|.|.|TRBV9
TGTGCCAGCAACGTAGGTCCAGGGATCTATGGCTACACCTTC
CASNVGPGIYGYTF
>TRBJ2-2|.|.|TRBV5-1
TGCGCCAGCAGCTTGGAAGGGAGATACACCGGGGAGCTGTTTTTT
CASSLEGRYTGELFF
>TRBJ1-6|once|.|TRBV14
TGTGCCAGCAGCCTAATAAATTCACCCCTCCACTTT
CASSLINSPLHF
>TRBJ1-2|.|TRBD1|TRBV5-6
TGTGCCAGCAGCTTGGGAGGACAGGGGAACTATGGCTACACCTTC
CASSLGGQGNYGYTF
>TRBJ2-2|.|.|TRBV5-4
TGTGCCAGCAGCGCGACTAGTGCGAACACCGGGGAGCTGTTTTTT
CASSATSANTGELFF
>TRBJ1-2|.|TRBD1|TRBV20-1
TGCAGTGCTAGTACAGGGGGCGCCCCCAGGGGCTACACCTTC
CSASTGGAPRGYTF
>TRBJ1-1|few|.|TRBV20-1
TGCAGTGCTAGTCGGCTGACCGGGGACACTGAAGCTTTCTTT
CSASRLTGDTEAFF
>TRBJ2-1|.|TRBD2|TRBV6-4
TGTGCCAGCAGTCTGACGGGACTAGCGGGTGAGCAGTTCTTC
CASSLTGLAGEQFF
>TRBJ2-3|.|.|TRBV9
TGTGCCAGCAGCGTTGGGCAGGGGAAAGATACGCAGTATTTT
CASSVGQGKDTQYF